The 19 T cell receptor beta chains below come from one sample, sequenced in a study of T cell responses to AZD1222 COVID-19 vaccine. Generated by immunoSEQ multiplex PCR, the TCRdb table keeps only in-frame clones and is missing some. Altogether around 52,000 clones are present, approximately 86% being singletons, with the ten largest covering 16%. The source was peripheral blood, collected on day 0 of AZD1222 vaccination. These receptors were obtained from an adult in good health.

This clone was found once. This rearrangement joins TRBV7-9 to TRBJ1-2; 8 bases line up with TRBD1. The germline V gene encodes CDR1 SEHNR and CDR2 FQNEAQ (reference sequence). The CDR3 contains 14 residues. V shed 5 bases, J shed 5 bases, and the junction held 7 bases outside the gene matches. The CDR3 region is CASSVGQGGYGYTF. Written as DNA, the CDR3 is TGTGCCAGCAGCGTCGGACAGGGCGGGTATGGCTACACCTTC.

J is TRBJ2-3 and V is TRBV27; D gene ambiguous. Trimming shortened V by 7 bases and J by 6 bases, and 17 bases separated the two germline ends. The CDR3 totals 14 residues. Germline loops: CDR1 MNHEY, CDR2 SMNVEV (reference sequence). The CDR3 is CASKGSPQWDTQYF. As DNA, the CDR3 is TGTGCCAGCAAAGGGTCGCCCCAGTGGGATACGCAGTATTTT.

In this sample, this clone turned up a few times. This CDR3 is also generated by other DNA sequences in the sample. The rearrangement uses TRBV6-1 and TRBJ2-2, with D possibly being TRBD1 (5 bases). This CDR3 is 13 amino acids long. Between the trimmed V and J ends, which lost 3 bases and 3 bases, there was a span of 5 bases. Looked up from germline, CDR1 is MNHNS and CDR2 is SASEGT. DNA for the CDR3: TGTGCCAGCAGTGACAGGGACACCGGGGAGCTGTTTTTT. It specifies CASSDRDTGELFF.

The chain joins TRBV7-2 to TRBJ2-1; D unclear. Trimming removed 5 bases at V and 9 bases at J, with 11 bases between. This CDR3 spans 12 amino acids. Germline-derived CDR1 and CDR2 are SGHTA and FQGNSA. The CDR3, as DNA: TGTGCCAGCAGCGAACAGCTGGGTGAGCAGTTCTTC. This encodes CASSEQLGEQFF.

This CDR3 is CASSEVGIKYEQYF. The CDR3 DNA reads as TGTGCCAGCAGTGAAGTAGGAATTAAATACGAGCAGTACTTC. The chain uses TRBV6-1 and TRBJ2-7; D is ambiguous. Trimming removed 1 base from V and 4 bases from J, with 11 bases in between. The CDR3 is 14 residues long. The V gene's germline CDR1 is MNHNS and CDR2 SASEGT.

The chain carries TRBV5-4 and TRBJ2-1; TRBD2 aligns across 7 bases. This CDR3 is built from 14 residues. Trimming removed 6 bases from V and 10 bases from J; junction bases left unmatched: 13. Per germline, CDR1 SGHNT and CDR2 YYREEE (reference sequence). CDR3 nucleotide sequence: TGTGCCAGCACGGGGGTAACGGGAGGTCAAGAGCAGTTCTTC. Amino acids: CASTGVTGGQEQFF.

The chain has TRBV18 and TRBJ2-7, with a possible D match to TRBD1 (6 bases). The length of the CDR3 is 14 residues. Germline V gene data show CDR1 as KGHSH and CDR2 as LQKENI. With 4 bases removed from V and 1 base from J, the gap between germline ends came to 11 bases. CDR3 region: CASSRRGESYEQYF. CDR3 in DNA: TGTGCCAGCTCACGCAGGGGAGAGTCCTACGAGCAGTACTTC.

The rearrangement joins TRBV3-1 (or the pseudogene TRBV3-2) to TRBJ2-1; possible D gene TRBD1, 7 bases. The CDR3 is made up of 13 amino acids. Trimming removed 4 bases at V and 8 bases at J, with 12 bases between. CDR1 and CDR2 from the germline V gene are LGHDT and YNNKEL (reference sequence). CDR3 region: CASSPQGGDEQFF. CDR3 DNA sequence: TGTGCCAGCAGCCCCCAGGGGGGCGATGAGCAGTTCTTC.

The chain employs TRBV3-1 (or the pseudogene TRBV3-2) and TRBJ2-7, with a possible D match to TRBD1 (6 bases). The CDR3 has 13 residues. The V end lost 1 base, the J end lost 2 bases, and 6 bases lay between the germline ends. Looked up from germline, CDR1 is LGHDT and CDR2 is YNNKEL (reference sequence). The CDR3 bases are TGTGCCAGCAGCCAAGGGGACACCTACGAGCAGTACTTC. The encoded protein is CASSQGDTYEQYF.

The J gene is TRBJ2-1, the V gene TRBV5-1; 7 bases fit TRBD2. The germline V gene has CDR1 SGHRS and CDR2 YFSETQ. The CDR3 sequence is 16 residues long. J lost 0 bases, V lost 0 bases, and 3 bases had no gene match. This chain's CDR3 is CASSLGGGSSYNEQFF. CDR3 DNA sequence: TGCGCCAGCAGCTTGGGCGGCGGGAGCTCCTACAATGAGCAGTTCTTC.

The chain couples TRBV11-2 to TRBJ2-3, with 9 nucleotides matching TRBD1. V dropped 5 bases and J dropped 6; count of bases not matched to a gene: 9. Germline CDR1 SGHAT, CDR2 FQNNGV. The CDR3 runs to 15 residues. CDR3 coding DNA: TGTGCCAGCAGCACAGGACAGGGGAGGTTGGATACGCAGTATTTT. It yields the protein CASSTGQGRLDTQYF. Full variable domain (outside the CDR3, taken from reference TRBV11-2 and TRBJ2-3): EAGVAQSPRYKIIEKRQSVAFWCNPISGHATLYWYQQILGQGPKLLIQFQNNGVVDDSQLPKDRFSAERLKGVDSTLKIQPAKLEDSAVYLCASSTGQGRLDTQYFGPGTRLTVL.

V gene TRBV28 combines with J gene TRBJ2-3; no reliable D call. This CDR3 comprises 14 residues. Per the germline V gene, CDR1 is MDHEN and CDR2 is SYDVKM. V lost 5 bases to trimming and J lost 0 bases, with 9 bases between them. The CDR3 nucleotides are TGTGCCAGCAGTCCCCGAACTAGCACAGATACGCAGTATTTT. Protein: CASSPRTSTDTQYF.

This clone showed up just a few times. CDR3 coding DNA: TGTGCCAGCAGCTCGGACAGGGGAGTGGAAGCTTTCTTT. Protein sequence: CASSSDRGVEAFF. The chain is built from TRBV5-6 and TRBJ1-1; 9 positions agree with TRBD1. This CDR3 is built from 13 residues. The germline gives CDR1 SGHDT, CDR2 YYEEEE. V lost 3 bases and J lost 8; bases outside the gene matches: 5. Full variable domain (missing parts from reference TRBV5-6 and TRBJ1-1): DAGVTQSPTHLIKTRGQQVTLRCSPKSGHDTVSWYQQALGQGPQFIFQYYEEEERQRGNFPDRFSGHQFPNYSSELNVNALLLGDSALYLCASSSDRGVEAFFGQGTRLTVV.

The CDR3 is CSANDPGVRYEQYF. CDR3 DNA: TGCAGTGCTAATGATCCGGGAGTCCGCTACGAGCAGTACTTC. The chain has TRBV20-1 and TRBJ2-7; possibly TRBD2 for D (6 bases). This CDR3 has 14 amino acids. The germline V gene encodes CDR1 DFQATT and CDR2 SNEGSKA (reference sequence). The V gene lost 4 bases and the J gene lost 3 bases, with 16 bases spanning the gap.

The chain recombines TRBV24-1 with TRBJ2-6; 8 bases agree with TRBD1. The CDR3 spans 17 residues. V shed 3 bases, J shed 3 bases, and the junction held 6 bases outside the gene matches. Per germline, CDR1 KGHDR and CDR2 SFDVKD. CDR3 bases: TGTGCCACCAGTGATCACGGACAGGGCTATGGGGCCAACGTCCTGACTTTC. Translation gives CATSDHGQGYGANVLTF.

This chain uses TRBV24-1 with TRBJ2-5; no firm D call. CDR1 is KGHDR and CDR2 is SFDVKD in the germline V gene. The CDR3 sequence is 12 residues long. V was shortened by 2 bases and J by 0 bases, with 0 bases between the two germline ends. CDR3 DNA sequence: TGTGCCACCAGTGATTACCAAGAGACCCAGTACTTC. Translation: CATSDYQETQYF.

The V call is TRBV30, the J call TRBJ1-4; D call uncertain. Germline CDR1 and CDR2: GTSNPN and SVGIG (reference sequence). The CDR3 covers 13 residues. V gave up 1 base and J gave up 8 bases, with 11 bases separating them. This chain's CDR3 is CAWSGRNGEKLFF. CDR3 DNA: TGTGCCTGGAGTGGGCGAAACGGGGAAAAACTGTTTTTT.

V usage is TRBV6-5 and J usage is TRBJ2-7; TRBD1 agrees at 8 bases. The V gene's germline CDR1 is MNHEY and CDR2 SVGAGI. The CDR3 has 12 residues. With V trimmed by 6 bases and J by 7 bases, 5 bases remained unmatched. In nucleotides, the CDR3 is TGTGCCAGCAGCAGGGACAGGTGGGAGCAGTACTTC. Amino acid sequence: CASSRDRWEQYF.

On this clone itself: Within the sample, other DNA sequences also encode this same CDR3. CDR3 region: CSVEVQSSNEQFF. In DNA, the CDR3 is TGCAGCGTTGAAGTGCAGAGTAGCAATGAGCAGTTCTTC. This chain connects TRBV29-1 to TRBJ2-1; D remains ambiguous. V was cut by 1 base and J by 6 bases, with 10 bases left in between. This CDR3 is 13 amino acids long. Germline V gives CDR1 SQVTM, CDR2 ANQGSEA.